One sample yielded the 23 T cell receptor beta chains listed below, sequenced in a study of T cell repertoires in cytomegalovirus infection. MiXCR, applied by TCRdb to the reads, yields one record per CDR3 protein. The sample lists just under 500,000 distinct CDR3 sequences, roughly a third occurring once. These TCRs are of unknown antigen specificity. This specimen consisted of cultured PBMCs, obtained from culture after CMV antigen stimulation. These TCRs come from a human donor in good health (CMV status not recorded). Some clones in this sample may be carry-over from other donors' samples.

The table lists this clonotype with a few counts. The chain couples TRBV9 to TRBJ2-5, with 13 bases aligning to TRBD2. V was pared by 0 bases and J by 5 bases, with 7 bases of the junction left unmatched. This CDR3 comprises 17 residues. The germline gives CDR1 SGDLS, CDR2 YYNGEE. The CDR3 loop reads CASSVASGLAGVETQYF. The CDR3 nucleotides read TGTGCCAGCAGCGTAGCTTCCGGACTAGCGGGAGTGGAGACCCAGTACTTC.

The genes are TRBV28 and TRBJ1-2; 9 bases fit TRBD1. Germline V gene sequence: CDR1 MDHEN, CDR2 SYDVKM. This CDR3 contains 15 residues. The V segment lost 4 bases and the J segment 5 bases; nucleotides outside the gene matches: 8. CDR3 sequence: CASSSIAGQGYGYTF. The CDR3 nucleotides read TGTGCCAGCAGTTCCATCGCGGGACAGGGTTATGGCTACACCTTC.

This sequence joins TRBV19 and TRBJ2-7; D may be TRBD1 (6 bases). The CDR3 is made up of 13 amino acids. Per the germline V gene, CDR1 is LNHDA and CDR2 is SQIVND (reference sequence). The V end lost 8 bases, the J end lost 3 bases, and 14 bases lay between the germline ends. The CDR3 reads CASYFPGVYEQYF. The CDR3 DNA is TGTGCCAGTTATTTTCCAGGGGTCTACGAGCAGTACTTC.

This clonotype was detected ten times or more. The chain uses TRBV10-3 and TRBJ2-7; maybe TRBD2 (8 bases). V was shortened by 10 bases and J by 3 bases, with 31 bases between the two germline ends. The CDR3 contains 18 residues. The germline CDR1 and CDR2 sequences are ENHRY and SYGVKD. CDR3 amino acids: CATKSREGASPVHYEQYF. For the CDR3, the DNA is TGTGCCACCAAGTCCCGGGAGGGGGCTAGCCCCGTCCACTACGAGCAGTACTTC.

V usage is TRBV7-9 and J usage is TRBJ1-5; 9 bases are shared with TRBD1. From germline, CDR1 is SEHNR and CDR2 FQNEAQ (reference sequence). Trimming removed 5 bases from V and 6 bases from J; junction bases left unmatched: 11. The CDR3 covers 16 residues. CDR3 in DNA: TGTGCCAGCAGCGAAAGTAGACAGGGGGTGGCTCAGCCCCAGCATTTT. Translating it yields CASSESRQGVAQPQHF.

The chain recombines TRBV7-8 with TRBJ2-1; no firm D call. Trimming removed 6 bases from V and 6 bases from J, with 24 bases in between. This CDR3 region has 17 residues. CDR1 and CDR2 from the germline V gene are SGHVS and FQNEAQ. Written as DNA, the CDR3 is TGTGCCAGCAGGCTCAATTTTAACGGTGACGAAAGCAATGAGCAGTTCTTC. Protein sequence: CASRLNFNGDESNEQFF.

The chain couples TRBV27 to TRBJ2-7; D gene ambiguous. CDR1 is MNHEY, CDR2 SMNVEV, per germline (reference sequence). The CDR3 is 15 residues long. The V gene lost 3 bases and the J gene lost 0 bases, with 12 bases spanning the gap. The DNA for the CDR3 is TGTGCCAGCAGTTTTCACGGGCTGAGCTCCTACGAGCAGTACTTC. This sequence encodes CASSFHGLSSYEQYF.

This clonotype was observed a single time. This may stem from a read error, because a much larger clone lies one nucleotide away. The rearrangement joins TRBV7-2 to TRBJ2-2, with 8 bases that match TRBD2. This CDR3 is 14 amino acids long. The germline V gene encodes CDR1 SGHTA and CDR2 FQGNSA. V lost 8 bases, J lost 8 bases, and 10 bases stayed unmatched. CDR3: CASVGTRTLGELFF. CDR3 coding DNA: TGTGCCAGCGTAGGGACTAGAACGTTGGGGGAGCTGTTTTTT.

The CDR3 nucleotides are TGTGCCAGCAGAGACAGGGTGGGCACAGATACGCAGTATTTT. Its protein product is CASRDRVGTDTQYF. V and J are TRBV6-5 and TRBJ2-3, with 7 bases lining up with TRBD1. CDR3 length equals 14 residues. CDR1 is MNHEY, CDR2 SVGAGI, per germline. The ends lost 6 bases at V and 1 base at J; junction bases unmatched: 4.

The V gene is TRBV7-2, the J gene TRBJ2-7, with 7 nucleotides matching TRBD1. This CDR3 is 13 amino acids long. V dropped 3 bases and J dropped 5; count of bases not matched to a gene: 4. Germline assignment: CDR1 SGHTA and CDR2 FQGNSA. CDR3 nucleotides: TGTGCCAGCAGCTTCGACAGGGAAAACGAGCAGTACTTC. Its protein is CASSFDRENEQYF.

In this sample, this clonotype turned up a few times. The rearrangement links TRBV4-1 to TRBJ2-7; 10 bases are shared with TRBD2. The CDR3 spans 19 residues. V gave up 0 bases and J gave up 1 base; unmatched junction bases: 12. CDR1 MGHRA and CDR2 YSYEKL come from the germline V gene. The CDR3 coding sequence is TGCGCCAGCAGCCAAGAACTGGGGACTAGCGCGTCTAGTTCCTACGAGCAGTACTTC. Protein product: CASSQELGTSASSSYEQYF.

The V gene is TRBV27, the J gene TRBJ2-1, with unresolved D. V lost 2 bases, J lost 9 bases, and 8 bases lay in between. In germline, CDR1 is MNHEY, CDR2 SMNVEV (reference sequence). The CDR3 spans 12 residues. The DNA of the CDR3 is TGTGCCAGCAGTTTAGGCCTGGGTGAGCAGTTCTTC. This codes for CASSLGLGEQFF.

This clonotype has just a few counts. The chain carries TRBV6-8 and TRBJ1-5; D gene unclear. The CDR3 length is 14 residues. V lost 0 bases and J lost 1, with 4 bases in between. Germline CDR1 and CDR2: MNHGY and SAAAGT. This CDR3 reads CASSYSKSNQPQHF. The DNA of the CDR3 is TGTGCCAGCAGTTACTCGAAGAGCAATCAGCCCCAGCATTTT.

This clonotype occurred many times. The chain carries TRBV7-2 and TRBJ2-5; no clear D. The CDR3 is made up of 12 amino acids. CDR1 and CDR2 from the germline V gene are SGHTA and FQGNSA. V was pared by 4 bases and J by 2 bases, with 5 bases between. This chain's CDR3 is CASSSSQETQYF. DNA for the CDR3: TGTGCCAGCAGCTCAAGTCAAGAGACCCAGTACTTC.

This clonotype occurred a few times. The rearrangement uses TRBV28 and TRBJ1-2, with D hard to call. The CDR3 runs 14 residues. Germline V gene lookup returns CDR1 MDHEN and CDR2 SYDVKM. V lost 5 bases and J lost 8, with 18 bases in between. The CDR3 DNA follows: TGTGCCAGCAGTCCCAGCGGTGGATCGGGGGGCTACACCTTC. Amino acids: CASSPSGGSGGYTF.

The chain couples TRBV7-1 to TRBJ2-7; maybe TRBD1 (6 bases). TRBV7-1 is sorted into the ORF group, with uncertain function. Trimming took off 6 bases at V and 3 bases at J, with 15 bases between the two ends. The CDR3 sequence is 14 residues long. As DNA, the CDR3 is TGTGCCAGCAGGGGACAAGGCTACAGCTACGAGCAGTACTTC. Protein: CASRGQGYSYEQYF.

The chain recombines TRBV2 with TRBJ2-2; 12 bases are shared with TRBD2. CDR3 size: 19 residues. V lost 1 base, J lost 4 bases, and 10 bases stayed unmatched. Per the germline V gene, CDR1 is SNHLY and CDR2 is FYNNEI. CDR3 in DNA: TGTGCCAGCAGTGAAGAGACTAGCGGGAGACGAGGTGTCACCGGGGAGCTGTTTTTT. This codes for CASSEETSGRRGVTGELFF. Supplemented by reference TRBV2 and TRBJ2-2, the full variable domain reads EPEVTQTPSHQVTQMGQEVILRCVPISNHLYFYWYRQILGQKVEFLVSFYNNEISEKSEIFDDQFSVERPDGSNFTLKIRSTKLEDSAMYFCASSEETSGRRGVTGELFFGEGSRLTVL.

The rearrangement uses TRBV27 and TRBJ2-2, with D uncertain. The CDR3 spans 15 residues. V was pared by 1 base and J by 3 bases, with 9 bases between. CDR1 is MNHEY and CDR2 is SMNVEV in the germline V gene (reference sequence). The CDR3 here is CASSLLPGHTGELFF. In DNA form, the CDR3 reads TGTGCCAGCAGTTTATTACCGGGCCACACCGGGGAGCTGTTTTTT.

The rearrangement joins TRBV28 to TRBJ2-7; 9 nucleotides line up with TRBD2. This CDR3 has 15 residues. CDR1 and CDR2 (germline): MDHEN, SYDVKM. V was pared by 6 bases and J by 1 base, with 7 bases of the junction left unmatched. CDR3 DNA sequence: TGTGCCAGCAGCTCCGGGACTAGCATTTCCTACGAGCAGTACTTC. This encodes CASSSGTSISYEQYF.

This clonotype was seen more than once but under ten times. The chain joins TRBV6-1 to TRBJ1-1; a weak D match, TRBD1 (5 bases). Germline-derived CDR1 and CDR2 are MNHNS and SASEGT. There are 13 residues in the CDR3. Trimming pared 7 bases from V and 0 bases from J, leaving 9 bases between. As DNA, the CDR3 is TGTGCCAGCACGACAGCCATGAACACTGAAGCTTTCTTT. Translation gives CASTTAMNTEAFF.

CDR3 sequence: CASSMSAGVETQYF. The CDR3 DNA reads TGTGCCAGCTCAATGTCAGCGGGAGTCGAGACCCAGTACTTC. J is TRBJ2-5 and V is TRBV18; 8 positions match TRBD2. CDR3 length equals 14 residues. With 5 bases clipped from V and 5 bases from J, the junction kept 7 bases outside the gene matches. Germline V CDR1 and CDR2: KGHSH, LQKENI.

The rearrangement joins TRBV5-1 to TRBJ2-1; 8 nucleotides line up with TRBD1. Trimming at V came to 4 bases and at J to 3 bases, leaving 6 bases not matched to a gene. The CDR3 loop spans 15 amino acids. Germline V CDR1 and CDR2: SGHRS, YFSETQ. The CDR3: CASSTTGEYYNEQFF. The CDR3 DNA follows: TGCGCCAGCAGCACGACAGGGGAGTACTACAATGAGCAGTTCTTC.

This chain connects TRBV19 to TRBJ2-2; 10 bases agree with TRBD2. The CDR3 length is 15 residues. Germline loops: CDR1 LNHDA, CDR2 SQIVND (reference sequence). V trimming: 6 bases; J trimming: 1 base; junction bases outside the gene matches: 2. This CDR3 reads CASRTSGVNTGELFF. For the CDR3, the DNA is TGTGCCAGTAGAACTAGCGGGGTGAACACCGGGGAGCTGTTTTTT.